This T cell receptor (beta chain) comes out of a study of Ad26.COV2.S vaccination and SARS-CoV-2 variants. Study-level background: Recipients of Ad26.COV2.S got it intramuscularly, once or twice 56 days apart. Points from the study as a whole: Researchers reported similar non-spike TCR breadth in vaccine and placebo recipients.

The sample's treatment: about 20 received Ad26.COV2.S at low or high dose, single or two shots; 5 received placebo; per-sample allocation not given. Sampling happened 63 days after the first vaccine or placebo injection. A Boston donor was an adult aged 18-55 years. For this clone: Its antigen remains unknown.

TCRdb's table, derived via immunoSEQ multiplex PCR, lists solely in-frame clones and lacks some. The table includes 300,000 to 400,000 clones, roughly 89% detected once. Germline values: CDR1 MNHNS, CDR2 SASEGT. Trimming took off 1 base at V and 8 bases at J, with 11 bases between the two ends. This CDR3 region has 13 residues. Sequenced material: peripheral blood, taken in a trial of Ad26.COV2.S vaccine versus placebo. The V call is TRBV6-1, the J call TRBJ1-2, with a possible D match to TRBD1 (5 bases). This TCR derives from a person between 18 and 59 years old who received the Ad26.COV2.S COVID-19 vaccine or a placebo. DNA of the CDR3: TGTGCCAGCAGTGAAGGGCAGGGCTTCGGCTACACCTTC. Its translation: CASSEGQGFGYTF.